This TCR beta chain was obtained from a study of technical replicates of blood from several donors. CDR3 length: 15 amino acids. V was pared by 4 bases and J by 1 base, with 6 bases of the junction left unmatched. From germline, CDR1 is MDHEN and CDR2 SYDVKM. TCRdb keeps only in-frame clones here, not all; method: immunoSEQ multiplex PCR. Here the sample spans over 55,000 clones, roughly 96% being singletons. The TCR originated in a human donor in good health. The chain combines TRBV28 with TRBJ1-1; TRBD1 matches 7 bases. The sample taken for sequencing was T cells isolated from PBMCs. Written as DNA, the CDR3 is TGTGCCAGCAGTTGGAGTCAGGGGGGGAACACTGAAGCTTTCTTT. Amino acids: CASSWSQGGNTEAFF.